The 17 T cell receptor beta chains presented below share a single source sample, sequenced in a study of blood T cell repertoires in COVID-19 (dated by TCRdb to 2019 to 2021). Library construction relied on the immunoSEQ multiplex PCR assay. TCRdb retrieved this table from immuneACCESS and kept in-frame rearrangements only. Not all clones are present; in checked studies, unresolved V genes account for under half, and no reason is known for the remainder. The sample yields 210,000 or so clones; under 95% were counted once. 1.2% of the sample belongs to the ten largest clones. Source material: peripheral blood. The receptors shown here come from a man under 40 with acute or convalescent COVID-19.

The V call is TRBV2, the J call TRBJ2-3, with 10 bases that match TRBD2. Germline CDR1 is SNHLY and CDR2 is FYNNEI. The J segment lost 1 base and the V segment lost 6 bases, leaving 7 bases of the junction unmatched. The CDR3 covers 16 residues. CDR3 sequence reads: CASRKPGTSGTDTQYF. As DNA, the CDR3 is TGTGCCAGCAGGAAACCCGGGACTAGCGGCACAGATACGCAGTATTTT.

The rearrangement links TRBV28 to TRBJ2-2; D might be TRBD1 (6 bases). There are 16 residues in the CDR3. Per the germline V gene, CDR1 is MDHEN and CDR2 is SYDVKM. Trimming took off 3 bases at V and 3 bases at J, with 14 bases between the two ends. CDR3 nucleotides: TGTGCCAGCAGTTTCGGTATTCCAGGGGACACCGGGGAGCTGTTTTTT. This encodes CASSFGIPGDTGELFF.

The chain employs TRBV6-5 and TRBJ1-2; no clear D gene. V lost 2 bases and J lost 5, with 12 bases in between. CDR1 is MNHEY and CDR2 is SVGAGI in the germline V gene. The CDR3 length is 14 residues. The CDR3 reads CASSYDRGTYGYTF. CDR3 nucleotide sequence: TGTGCCAGCAGTTACGACCGGGGAACTTATGGCTACACCTTC.

The V gene is TRBV15, the J gene TRBJ2-2; a weak D match, TRBD2 (5 bases). Germline V lookup: CDR1 LNHNV, CDR2 YYDKDF (reference sequence). V was trimmed by 8 bases and J by 1 base, leaving 11 bases between them. CDR3 length: 14 residues. DNA of the CDR3: TGTGCCACCCGGACTGGCGAGAACACCGGGGAGCTGTTTTTT. It yields the protein CATRTGENTGELFF.

The chain couples TRBV18 to TRBJ2-3; unclear D gene. Trimming removed 6 bases from V and 6 bases from J, with 10 bases in between. Germline V gene sequence: CDR1 KGHSH, CDR2 LQKENI. The CDR3 consists of 12 residues. The chain's CDR3 is CASSPNRDTQYF. In DNA form, the CDR3 reads TGTGCCAGCTCTCCTAATCGGGATACGCAGTATTTT.

This clone was found once. V usage is TRBV6-5 and J usage is TRBJ2-1; D may be TRBD2 (7 bases). There are 14 residues in the CDR3. Germline CDR1 is MNHEY and CDR2 is SVGAGI. V shed 0 bases and J shed 7 bases, with 10 bases lying between them. The CDR3 nucleotides read TGTGCCAGCAGTTACTCGGGGGGGCCGAATGAGCAGTTCTTC. Encoded protein: CASSYSGGPNEQFF.

The chain joins TRBV6-1 to TRBJ2-3, with D maybe TRBD2 (6 bases). The CDR3 contains 16 residues. Germline V gene lookup returns CDR1 MNHNS and CDR2 SASEGT. The V end was cut by 3 bases, the J end by 1 base, with 14 bases between. CDR3 in DNA: TGTGCCAGCAGTGAGGAGGGACGGCGTGGCACAGATACGCAGTATTTT. The encoded protein is CASSEEGRRGTDTQYF.

A few counts support this clone. The genes are TRBV4-1 and TRBJ2-2, with D possibly matching TRBD1 (8 bases). Germline V gene lookup returns CDR1 MGHRA and CDR2 YSYEKL. V lost 6 bases and J lost 4, with 24 bases in between. This CDR3 has 18 amino acids. The DNA of the CDR3 is TGCGCCAGCAGACCTGCGGGGGTGACAGGGGCGCGCACCGGGGAGCTGTTTTTT. Protein sequence: CASRPAGVTGARTGELFF.

Only a few counts were recorded for this clone. The rearrangement links TRBV3-1 (or the pseudogene TRBV3-2) to TRBJ2-3; maybe TRBD2 (6 bases). The CDR3 is 13 amino acids. Germline V gene data show CDR1 as LGHDT and CDR2 as YNNKEL (reference sequence). V was pared by 0 bases and J by 9 bases, with 10 bases between. CDR3: CASSQESGVTQYF. The CDR3 DNA follows: TGTGCCAGCAGCCAAGAGTCGGGAGTGACGCAGTATTTT.

The V call is TRBV2, the J call TRBJ2-5, with D possibly matching TRBD2 (6 bases). CDR1 is SNHLY and CDR2 is FYNNEI in the germline V gene. The CDR3 spans 12 residues. The germline V and J ends were trimmed by 9 bases and 4 bases, with 12 bases remaining between them. The CDR3 here is CARGGGGETQYF. CDR3 DNA: TGTGCCAGGGGGGGTGGAGGAGAGACCCAGTACTTC.

This clone showed up just once. The V call is TRBV28, the J call TRBJ2-7; D might be TRBD2 (6 bases). V shed 5 bases and J shed 4 bases, with 15 bases lying between them. Germline-derived CDR1 and CDR2 are MDHEN and SYDVKM. There are 14 residues in the CDR3. The CDR3 region is CASSLHGGTYEQYF. Written as DNA, the CDR3 is TGTGCCAGCAGTCTACATGGAGGGACTTACGAGCAGTACTTC.

V and J are TRBV7-3 and TRBJ2-7; perhaps TRBD1 as D (6 bases). Trimming stripped 4 bases from V and 3 bases from J, with 13 bases between. The germline V gene encodes CDR1 SGHTA and CDR2 FQGTGA. This CDR3 has 14 amino acids. CDR3 residues: CASSSTGHLYEQYF. CDR3 in DNA: TGTGCCAGCAGCTCAACGGGACATCTCTACGAGCAGTACTTC.

This clone was seen once. The chain carries TRBV9 and TRBJ1-6; unclear D gene. The V end lost 4 bases, the J end lost 10 bases, and 18 bases lay between the germline ends. The germline gives CDR1 SGDLS, CDR2 YYNGEE. CDR3 length: 15 residues. The CDR3 nucleotides read TGTGCCAGCAGCACCGGTCCCGTCGCGGGCTCACCCCTCCACTTT. Amino acid sequence: CASSTGPVAGSPLHF.

The CDR3 sequence: CASSELTILRNEQFF. CDR3 DNA: TGTGCCAGCAGTGAACTGACAATCCTGCGCAATGAGCAGTTCTTC. The chain is built from TRBV2 and TRBJ2-1; D uncertain. The germline V gene encodes CDR1 SNHLY and CDR2 FYNNEI. The V end was cut by 2 bases, the J end by 6 bases, with 14 bases between. CDR3 length equals 15 residues.

The J gene is TRBJ2-3, the V gene TRBV29-1, with a tentative D call TRBD1 (6 bases). Germline CDR1 and CDR2: SQVTM and ANQGSEA. V was cut by 5 bases and J by 3 bases, with 12 bases left in between. CDR3 size: 13 residues. The DNA of the CDR3 is TGCAGCGTTACGGGACAAACGACAGATACGCAGTATTTT. Translating gives CSVTGQTTDTQYF.

The chain combines TRBV5-5 with TRBJ1-1; no clear D gene. Germline V gene data show CDR1 as SGHKS and CDR2 as YYEKEE (reference sequence). The CDR3 is 15 residues long. Trimming cost V 4 bases and J 1 base, with 14 bases left between them. The CDR3 DNA sequence: TGTGCCAGCAGCCTAATGATCTCTTGGAACACTGAAGCTTTCTTT. Translated, it gives CASSLMISWNTEAFF.

The chain couples TRBV9 to TRBJ1-1, with TRBD1 matching over 8 bases. Germline V lookup: CDR1 SGDLS, CDR2 YYNGEE. V was pared by 8 bases and J by 1 base, with 7 bases of the junction left unmatched. The CDR3 has 14 residues. The CDR3 region is CASGTGTGNTEAFF. The CDR3 nucleotides read TGTGCCAGTGGGACCGGGACAGGGAACACTGAAGCTTTCTTT.